This T cell receptor beta chain comes out of a study of T cell changes during pregnancy in multiple sclerosis. This CDR3 is built from 16 residues. The trim removed 6 bases at V and 2 bases at J, leaving 7 bases unmatched. Germline V gene sequence: CDR1 KGHSH, CDR2 LQKENI. Sequencing used immunoSEQ multiplex PCR; TCRdb keeps in-frame clones, though not all of them. Of 50,000 to 60,000 clones in the sample, more than 85% were seen once. The count of this clone is one. The source is a female donor in good health, enrolled as a control in a pregnancy study. Here the sequenced sample was peripheral blood, taken after pregnancy. The chain joins TRBV18 to TRBJ2-3; 11 positions agree with TRBD2. CDR3 nucleotide sequence: TGTGCCAGCTCCCCTAGCGGGGGGAACCCCACAGATACGCAGTATTTT. This gives the protein CASSPSGGNPTDTQYF.